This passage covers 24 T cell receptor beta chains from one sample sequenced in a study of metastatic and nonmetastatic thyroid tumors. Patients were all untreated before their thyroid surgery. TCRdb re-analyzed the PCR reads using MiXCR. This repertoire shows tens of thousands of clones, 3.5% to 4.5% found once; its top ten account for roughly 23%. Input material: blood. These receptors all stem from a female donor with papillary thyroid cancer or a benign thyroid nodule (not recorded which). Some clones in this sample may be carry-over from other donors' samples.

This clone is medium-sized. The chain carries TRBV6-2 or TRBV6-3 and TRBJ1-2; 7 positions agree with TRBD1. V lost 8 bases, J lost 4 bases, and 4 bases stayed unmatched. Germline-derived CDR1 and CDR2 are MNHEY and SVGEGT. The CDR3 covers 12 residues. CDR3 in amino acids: CASGDSFYGYTF. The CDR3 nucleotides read TGTGCCAGCGGGGACAGTTTCTATGGCTACACCTTC.

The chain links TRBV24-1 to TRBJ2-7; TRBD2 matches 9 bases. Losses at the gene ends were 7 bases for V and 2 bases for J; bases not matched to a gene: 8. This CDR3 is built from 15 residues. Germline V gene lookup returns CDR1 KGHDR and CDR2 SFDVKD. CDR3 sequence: CATSSHSGSPYEQYF. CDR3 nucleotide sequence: TGTGCCACCAGCAGTCATAGCGGGAGCCCCTACGAGCAGTACTTC.

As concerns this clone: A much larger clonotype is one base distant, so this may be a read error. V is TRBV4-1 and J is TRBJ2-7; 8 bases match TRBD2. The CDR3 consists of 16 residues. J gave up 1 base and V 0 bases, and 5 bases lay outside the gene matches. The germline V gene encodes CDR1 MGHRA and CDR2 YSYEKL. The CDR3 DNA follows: TGCGCCAGCAGCCAAGAAACCACTAGCGGATCCTACGAGCAGTACTTC. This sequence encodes CASSQETTSGSYEQYF.

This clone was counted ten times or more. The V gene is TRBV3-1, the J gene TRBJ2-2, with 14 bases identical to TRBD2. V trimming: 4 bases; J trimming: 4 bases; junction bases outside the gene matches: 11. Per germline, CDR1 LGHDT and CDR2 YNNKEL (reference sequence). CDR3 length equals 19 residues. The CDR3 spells CASSRLPLGLAGGTGELFF. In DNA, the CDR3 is TGTGCCAGCAGCCGTCTGCCGCTTGGACTAGCGGGAGGCACCGGGGAGCTGTTTTTT.

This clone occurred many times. DNA of the CDR3: TGTGCCAGCGGGGGTAACGACAGGGGGTTTTATGGCTACACCTTC. Protein sequence: CASGGNDRGFYGYTF. V usage is TRBV27 and J usage is TRBJ1-2; the match to TRBD1 covers 9 bases. V shed 8 bases, J shed 5 bases, and the junction held 12 bases outside the gene matches. Germline CDR1 reads MNHEY; CDR2 reads SMNVEV (reference sequence). The CDR3 sequence is 15 residues long.

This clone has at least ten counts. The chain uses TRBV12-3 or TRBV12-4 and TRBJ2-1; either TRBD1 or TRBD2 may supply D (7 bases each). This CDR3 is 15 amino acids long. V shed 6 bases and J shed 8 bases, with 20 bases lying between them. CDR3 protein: CASSSRGRAPHEQFF. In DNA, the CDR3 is TGTGCCAGCAGCTCCAGGGGGAGGGCCCCCCATGAGCAGTTCTTC.

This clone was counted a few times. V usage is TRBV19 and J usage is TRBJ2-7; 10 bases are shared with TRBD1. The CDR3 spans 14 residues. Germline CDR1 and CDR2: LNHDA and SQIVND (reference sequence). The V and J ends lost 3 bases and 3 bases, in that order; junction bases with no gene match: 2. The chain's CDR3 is CASSMGDRGYEQYF. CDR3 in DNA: TGTGCCAGTAGTATGGGGGACAGGGGCTACGAGCAGTACTTC.

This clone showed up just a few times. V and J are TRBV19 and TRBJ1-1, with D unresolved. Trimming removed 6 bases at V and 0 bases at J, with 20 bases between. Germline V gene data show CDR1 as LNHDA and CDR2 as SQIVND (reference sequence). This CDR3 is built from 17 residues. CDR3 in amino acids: CASSPWTGKGMNTEAFF. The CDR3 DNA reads TGTGCCAGTAGCCCATGGACGGGGAAGGGCATGAACACTGAAGCTTTCTTT.

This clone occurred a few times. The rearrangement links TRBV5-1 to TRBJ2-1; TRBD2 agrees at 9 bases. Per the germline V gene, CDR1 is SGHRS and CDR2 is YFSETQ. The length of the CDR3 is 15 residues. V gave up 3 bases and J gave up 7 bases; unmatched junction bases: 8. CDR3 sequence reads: CASSSQPGLANEQFF. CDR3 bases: TGCGCCAGCAGCTCGCAACCGGGACTAGCAAATGAGCAGTTCTTC.

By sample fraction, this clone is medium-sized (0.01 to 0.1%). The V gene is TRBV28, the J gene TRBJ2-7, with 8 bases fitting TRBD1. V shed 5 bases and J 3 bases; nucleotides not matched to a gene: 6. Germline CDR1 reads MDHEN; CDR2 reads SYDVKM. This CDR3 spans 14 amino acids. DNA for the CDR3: TGTGCCAGCAGTGGGAGTACAGGGGGCTACGAGCAGTACTTC. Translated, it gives CASSGSTGGYEQYF.

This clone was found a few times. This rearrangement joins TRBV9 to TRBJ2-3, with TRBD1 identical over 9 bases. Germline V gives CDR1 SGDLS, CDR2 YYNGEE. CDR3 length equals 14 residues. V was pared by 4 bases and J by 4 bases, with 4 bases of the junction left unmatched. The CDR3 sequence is CASSWDRDSDTQYF. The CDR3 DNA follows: TGTGCCAGCAGCTGGGACAGGGATTCAGATACGCAGTATTTT. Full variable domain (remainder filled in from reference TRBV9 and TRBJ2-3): DSGVTQTPKHLITATGQRVTLRCSPRSGDLSVYWYQQSLDQGLQFLIQYYNGEERAKGNILERFSAQQFPDLHSELNLSSLELGDSALYFCASSWDRDSDTQYFGPGTRLTVL.

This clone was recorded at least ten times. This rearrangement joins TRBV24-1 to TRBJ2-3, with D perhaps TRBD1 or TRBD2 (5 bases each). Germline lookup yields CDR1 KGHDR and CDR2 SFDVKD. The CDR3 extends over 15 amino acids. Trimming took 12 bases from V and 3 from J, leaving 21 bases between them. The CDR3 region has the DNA TGTGCCCCCCCAGGTGTCGGGACCGGGACAGATACGCAGTATTTT. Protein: CAPPGVGTGTDTQYF.

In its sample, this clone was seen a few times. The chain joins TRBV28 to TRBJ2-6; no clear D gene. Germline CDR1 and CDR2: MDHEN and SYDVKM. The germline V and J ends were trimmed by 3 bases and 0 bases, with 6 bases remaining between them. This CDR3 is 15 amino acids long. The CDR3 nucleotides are TGTGCCAGCAGTTTCGACGCCTCTGGGGCCAACGTCCTGACTTTC. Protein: CASSFDASGANVLTF.

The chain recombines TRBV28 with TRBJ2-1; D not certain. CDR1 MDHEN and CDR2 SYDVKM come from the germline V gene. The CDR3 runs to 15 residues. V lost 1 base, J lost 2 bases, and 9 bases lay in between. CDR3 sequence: CASSLSGNPYNEQFF. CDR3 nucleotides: TGTGCCAGCAGTTTATCGGGTAACCCCTACAATGAGCAGTTCTTC. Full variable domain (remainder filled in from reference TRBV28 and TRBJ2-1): DVKVTQSSRYLVKRTGEKVFLECVQDMDHENMFWYRQDPGLGLRLIYFSYDVKMKEKGDIPEGYSVSREKKERFSLILESASTNQTSMYLCASSLSGNPYNEQFFGPGTRLTVL.

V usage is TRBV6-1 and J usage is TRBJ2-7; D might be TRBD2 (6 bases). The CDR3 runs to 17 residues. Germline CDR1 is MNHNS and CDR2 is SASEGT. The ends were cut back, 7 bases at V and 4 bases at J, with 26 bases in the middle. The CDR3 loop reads CASTKRGRSGEGYEQYF. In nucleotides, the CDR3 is TGTGCCAGCACCAAAAGGGGTCGTTCGGGAGAGGGGTACGAGCAGTACTTC.

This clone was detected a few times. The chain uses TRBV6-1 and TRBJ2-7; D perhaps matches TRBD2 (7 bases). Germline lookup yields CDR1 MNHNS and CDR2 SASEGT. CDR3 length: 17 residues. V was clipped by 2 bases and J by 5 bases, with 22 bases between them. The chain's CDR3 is CASSEFGRGGRDHEQYF. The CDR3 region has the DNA TGTGCCAGCAGTGAATTTGGTAGGGGGGGGCGCGACCACGAGCAGTACTTC.

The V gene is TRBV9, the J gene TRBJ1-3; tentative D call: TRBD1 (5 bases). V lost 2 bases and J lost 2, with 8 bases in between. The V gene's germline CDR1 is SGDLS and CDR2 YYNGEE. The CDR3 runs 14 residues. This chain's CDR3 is CASSVGATGNTIYF. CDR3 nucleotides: TGTGCCAGCAGCGTCGGGGCGACTGGAAACACCATATATTTT. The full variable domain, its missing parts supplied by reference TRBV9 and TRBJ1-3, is DSGVTQTPKHLITATGQRVTLRCSPRSGDLSVYWYQQSLDQGLQFLIQYYNGEERAKGNILERFSAQQFPDLHSELNLSSLELGDSALYFCASSVGATGNTIYFGEGSWLTVV.

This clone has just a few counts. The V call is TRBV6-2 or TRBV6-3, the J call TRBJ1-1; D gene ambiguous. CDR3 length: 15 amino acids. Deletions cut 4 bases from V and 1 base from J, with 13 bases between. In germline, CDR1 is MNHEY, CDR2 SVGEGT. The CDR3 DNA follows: TGTGCCAGCAGTTTCGGGGATCATCGGAACACTGAAGCTTTCTTT. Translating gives CASSFGDHRNTEAFF.

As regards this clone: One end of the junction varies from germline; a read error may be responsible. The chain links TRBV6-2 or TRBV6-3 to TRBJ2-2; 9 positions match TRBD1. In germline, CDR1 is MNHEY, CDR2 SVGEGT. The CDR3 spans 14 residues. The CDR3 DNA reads TGTGCCAGCACCGGACAGGGGTTCACCGGGGATCTGTTTTTT. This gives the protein CASTGQGFTGDLFF.

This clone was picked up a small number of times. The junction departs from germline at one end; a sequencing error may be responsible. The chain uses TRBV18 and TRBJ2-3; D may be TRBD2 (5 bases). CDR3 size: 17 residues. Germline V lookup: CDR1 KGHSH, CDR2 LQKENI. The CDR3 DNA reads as TGTGCCAGGTCACCAGAGAGTACCGTTACTAGAACAGATACACAGTATTTT. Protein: CARSPESTVTRTDTQYF.

The CDR3 DNA sequence: TGTGCCAGCAGTGAAGGAGGGTCTGGAAACACCATATATTTT. Amino acid sequence: CASSEGGSGNTIYF. The V and J genes are TRBV6-1 and TRBJ1-3; D is unresolved. Looked up from germline, CDR1 is MNHNS and CDR2 is SASEGT. Trimming took 1 base from V and 1 from J, leaving 5 bases between them. CDR3 length equals 14 residues.

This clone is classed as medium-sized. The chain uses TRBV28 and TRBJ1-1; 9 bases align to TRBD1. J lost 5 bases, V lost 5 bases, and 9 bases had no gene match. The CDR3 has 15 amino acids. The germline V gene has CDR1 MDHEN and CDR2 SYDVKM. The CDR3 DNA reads TGTGCCAGCAGTGAGATCGGGACAGGGCAAACTGAAGCTTTCTTT. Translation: CASSEIGTGQTEAFF.

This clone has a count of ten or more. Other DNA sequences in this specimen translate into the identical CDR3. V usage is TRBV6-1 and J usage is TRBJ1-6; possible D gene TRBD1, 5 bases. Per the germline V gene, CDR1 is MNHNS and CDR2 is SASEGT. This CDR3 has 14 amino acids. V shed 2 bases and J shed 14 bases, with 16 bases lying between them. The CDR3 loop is CASSERGAQRALHF. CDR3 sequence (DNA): TGTGCCAGCAGTGAACGAGGGGCCCAACGGGCCCTCCACTTT.

CDR3 bases: TGTGCCAGCAGCCAAGAGAGGACTGCAGGGGGTGGAAAACTGTTTTTT. It codes for CASSQERTAGGGKLFF. This chain uses TRBV3-1 with TRBJ1-4, with 7 bases aligning to TRBD1. V shed 0 bases and J 10 bases; nucleotides not matched to a gene: 11. From germline, CDR1 is LGHDT and CDR2 YNNKEL (reference sequence). CDR3 length: 16 residues.